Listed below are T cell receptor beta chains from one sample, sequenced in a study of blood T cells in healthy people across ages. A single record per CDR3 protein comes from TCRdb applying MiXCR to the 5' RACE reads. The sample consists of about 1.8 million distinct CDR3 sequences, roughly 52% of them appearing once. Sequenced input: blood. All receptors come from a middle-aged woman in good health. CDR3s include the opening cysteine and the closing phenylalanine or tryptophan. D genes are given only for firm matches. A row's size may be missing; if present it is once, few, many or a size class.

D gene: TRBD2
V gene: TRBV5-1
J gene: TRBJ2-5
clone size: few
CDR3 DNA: TGCGCCAGCATCTATGGGGGGACTAGCGAAGAGACCCAGTACTTC
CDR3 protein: CASIYGGTSEETQYF

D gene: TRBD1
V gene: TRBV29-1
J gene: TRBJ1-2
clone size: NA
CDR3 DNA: TGCAGTTATACAGGGGGCCGCGACTATGGCTACACCTTC
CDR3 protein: CSYTGGRDYGYTF

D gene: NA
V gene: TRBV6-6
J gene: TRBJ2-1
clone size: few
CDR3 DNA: TGTGCCAGCAGTTACTCTCAAGGGGGGGCAGGTGAGCAGTTCTTC
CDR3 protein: CASSYSQGGAGEQFF

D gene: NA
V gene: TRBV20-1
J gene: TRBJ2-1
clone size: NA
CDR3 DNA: TGCAGTGCCCCCGGGGCAGGGAACTACAATGAGCAGTTCTTC
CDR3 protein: CSAPGAGNYNEQFF

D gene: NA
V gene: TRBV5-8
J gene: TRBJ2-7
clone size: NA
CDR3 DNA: TGTGCCAGCAGCTTGCTCACAGACTCCTACGAGCAGTACTTC
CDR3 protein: CASSLLTDSYEQYF

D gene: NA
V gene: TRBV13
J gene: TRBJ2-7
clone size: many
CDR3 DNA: TGTGCCAGCAGCTTAGGGAGGGGGATCTACGAGCAGTACTTC
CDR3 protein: CASSLGRGIYEQYF

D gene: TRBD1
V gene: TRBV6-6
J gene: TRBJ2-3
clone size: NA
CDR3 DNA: TGTGCCAGCAGTTACCTCGGACAGGGGATGCCAGATACGCAGTATTTT
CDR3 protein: CASSYLGQGMPDTQYF

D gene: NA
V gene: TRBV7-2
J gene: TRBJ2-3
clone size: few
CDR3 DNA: TGTGCCAGCAGCTTAACCAGGGACACAGATACGCAGTATTTT
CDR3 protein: CASSLTRDTDTQYF

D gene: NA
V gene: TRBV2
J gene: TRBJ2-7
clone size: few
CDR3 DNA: TGTGCCAGCAGTGAAGGGCTGACAGCCCTGGAAGTGGAGCAGTACTTC
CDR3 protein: CASSEGLTALEVEQYF

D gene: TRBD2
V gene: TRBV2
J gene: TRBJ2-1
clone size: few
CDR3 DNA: TGTGCCAGCCTCCTAGCGGGGGGAAACAATGAGCAGTTCTTC
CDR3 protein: CASLLAGGNNEQFF

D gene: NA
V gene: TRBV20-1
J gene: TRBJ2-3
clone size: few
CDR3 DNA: TGCAGTGCGGCCCGAGCGGAAGATACGCAGTATTTT
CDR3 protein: CSAARAEDTQYF

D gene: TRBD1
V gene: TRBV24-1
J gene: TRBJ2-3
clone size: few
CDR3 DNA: TGTGCCACCAGTGACCCCCGGACAGGGTTGGCAGATACGCAGTATTTT
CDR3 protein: CATSDPRTGLADTQYF

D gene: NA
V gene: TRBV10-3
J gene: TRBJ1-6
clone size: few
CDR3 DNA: TGTGCCATCAGTGAGGATCCGGGGGCAGGTTCACCCCTCCACTTT
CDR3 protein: CAISEDPGAGSPLHF

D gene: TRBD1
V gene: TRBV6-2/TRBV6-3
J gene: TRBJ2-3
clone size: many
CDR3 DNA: TGTGCCAGCAGTTACGGGGACAGTACGCAGTATTTT
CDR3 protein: CASSYGDSTQYF

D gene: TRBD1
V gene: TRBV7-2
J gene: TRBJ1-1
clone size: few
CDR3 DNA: TGTGCCAGCAGCTTAGTTTCCCAGGGGGCGGGCACTGAAGCTTTCTTT
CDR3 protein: CASSLVSQGAGTEAFF

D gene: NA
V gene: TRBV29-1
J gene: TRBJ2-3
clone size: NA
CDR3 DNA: TGCAGCGTTGCCCCGCAGCGACCTAGCACAGATACGCAGTATTTT
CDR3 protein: CSVAPQRPSTDTQYF

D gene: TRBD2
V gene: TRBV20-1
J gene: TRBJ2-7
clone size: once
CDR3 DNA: TGCAGTGCTAAAAGGACTAGCGGATTCCAAGAGGCCCAGTACTTC
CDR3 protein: CSAKRTSGFQEAQYF

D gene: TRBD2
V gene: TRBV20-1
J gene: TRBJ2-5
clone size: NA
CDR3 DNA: TGCAGTCCTCACGGGACTAGCGGGACCTACAATGAGCAGTACTTC
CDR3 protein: CSPHGTSGTYNEQYF

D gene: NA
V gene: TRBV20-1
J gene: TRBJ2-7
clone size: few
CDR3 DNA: TGCAGTGCCAAAGGGTTGGGGCCCTACGAGCAGTACTTC
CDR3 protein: CSAKGLGPYEQYF

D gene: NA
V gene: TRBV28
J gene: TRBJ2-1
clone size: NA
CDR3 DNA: TGTGCCAGCAGTTCTCTAGGAGGTAACGGGGGTGAGCAGTTCTTC
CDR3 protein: CASSSLGGNGGEQFF

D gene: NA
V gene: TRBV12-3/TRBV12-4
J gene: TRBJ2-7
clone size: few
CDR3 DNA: TGTGCCAGCATTGGGGGAGCGGATGGCTACGAGCAGTACTTC
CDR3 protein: CASIGGADGYEQYF

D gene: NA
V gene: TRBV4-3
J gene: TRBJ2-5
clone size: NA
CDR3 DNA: TGCGCCAGCAGCCAAAACCGGCCCGGCGGAGGGGAGACCCAGTACTTC
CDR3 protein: CASSQNRPGGGETQYF

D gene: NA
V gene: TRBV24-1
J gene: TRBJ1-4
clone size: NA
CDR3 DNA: TGTGCCACCAGTGAGGGGGTCACAGCGACTAATGAAAAACTGTTTTTT
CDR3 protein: CATSEGVTATNEKLFF

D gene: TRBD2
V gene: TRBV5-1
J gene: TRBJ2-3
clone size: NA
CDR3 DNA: TGCGCCAGCAGCTTGGAGCCAGCGGGGTTCACAGATACGCAGTATTTT
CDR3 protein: CASSLEPAGFTDTQYF

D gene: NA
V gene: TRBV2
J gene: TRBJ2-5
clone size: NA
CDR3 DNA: TGTGCCAGCCAGAGGGCAGGGGTAACATTACAAGAGACCCAGTACTTC
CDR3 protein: CASQRAGVTLQETQYF

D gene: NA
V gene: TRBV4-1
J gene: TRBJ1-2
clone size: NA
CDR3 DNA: TGCGCCAGCAGCCAAGGGGTGTTGGGGGTTTTTAGCTATGGCTACACCTTC
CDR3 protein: CASSQGVLGVFSYGYTF

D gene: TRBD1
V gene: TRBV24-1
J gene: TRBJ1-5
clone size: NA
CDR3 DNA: TGTGCCACCAGTGACCCTGGACAGGGGAAACAGCCCCAGCATTTT
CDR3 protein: CATSDPGQGKQPQHF

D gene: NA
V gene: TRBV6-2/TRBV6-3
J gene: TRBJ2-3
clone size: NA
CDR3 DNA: TGTGCCAGCAGACGCGCATCAGGCGGCACAGATACGCAGTATTTT
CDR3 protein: CASRRASGGTDTQYF

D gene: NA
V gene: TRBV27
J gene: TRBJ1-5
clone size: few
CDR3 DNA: TGTGCCAGCAGTTTAACCCGAGGTGGCAATCAGCCCCAGCATTTT
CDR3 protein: CASSLTRGGNQPQHF

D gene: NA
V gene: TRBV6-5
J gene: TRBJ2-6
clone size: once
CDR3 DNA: TGTGCCAGCAGTTACTCGCTGATCTCTGGGGCCAACGTCCTGACTTTC
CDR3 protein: CASSYSLISGANVLTF

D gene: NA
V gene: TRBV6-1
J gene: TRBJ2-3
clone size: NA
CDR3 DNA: TGTGCCAGCAGTGAAACGTGGGGGGTCTCAGATACGCAGTATTTT
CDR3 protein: CASSETWGVSDTQYF

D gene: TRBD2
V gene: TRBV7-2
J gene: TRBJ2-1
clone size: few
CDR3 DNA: TGTGCCAGCAGCTTGGCGCAGACTAGCGGGGGAACCAATGAGCAGTTCTTC
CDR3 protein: CASSLAQTSGGTNEQFF